These 20 T cell receptor beta chains originate from one sample sequenced in a study of response to subunit inactivated influenza vaccine. TCRdb reprocessed the RT-PCR reads with MiXCR, giving one entry per CDR3 protein. The sample lists 150,000 to 200,000 distinct CDR3 sequences, under 13% occurring once. The input for sequencing was non-naive T cells sorted from PBMCs, taken 40 to 50 days after vaccination. The receptor source for this set is a man aged 45 to 65 who received an inactivated influenza vaccine.

In this sample, this clonotype turned up a few times. The rearrangement joins TRBV20-1 to TRBJ2-3; 10 bases fit TRBD1. Trimming removed 6 bases from V and 4 bases from J; junction bases left unmatched: 7. CDR3 length: 14 amino acids. Germline CDR1 is DFQATT and CDR2 is SNEGSKA (reference sequence). CDR3 protein: CSARAGTGADTQYF. The DNA of the CDR3 is TGCAGTGCCAGGGCCGGGACAGGGGCAGATACGCAGTATTTT.

This clonotype was counted a few times. The gene calls are TRBV2 and TRBJ1-1, with 7 positions matching TRBD1. This CDR3 has 15 amino acids. From germline, CDR1 is SNHLY and CDR2 FYNNEI. The trim removed 4 bases at V and 7 bases at J, leaving 12 bases unmatched. CDR3 protein: CASSGTDRVLGEAFF. In DNA, the CDR3 is TGTGCCAGCAGTGGAACCGACAGGGTGTTGGGTGAAGCTTTCTTT.

The sample holds many counts of this clonotype. The V and J genes are TRBV3-1 and TRBJ1-4; 7 bases align to TRBD1. Germline CDR1 is LGHDT and CDR2 is YNNKEL (reference sequence). The V segment lost 0 bases and the J segment 5 bases; nucleotides outside the gene matches: 6. This CDR3 has 16 residues. The CDR3 is CASSQDDRARNEKLFF. In DNA form, the CDR3 reads TGTGCCAGCAGCCAAGACGACAGGGCTCGGAATGAAAAACTGTTTTTT. Supplemented by reference TRBV3-1 and TRBJ1-4, the full variable domain reads DTAVSQTPKYLVTQMGNDKSIKCEQNLGHDTMYWYKQDSKKFLKIMFSYNNKELIINETVPNRFSPKSPDKAHLNLHINSLELGDSAVYFCASSQDDRARNEKLFFGSGTQLSVL.

V usage is TRBV2 and J usage is TRBJ2-1, with 9 bases fitting TRBD2. The V gene end was trimmed by 9 bases and the J gene end by 3 bases; junction bases not matched to a gene: 9. CDR3 length: 15 residues. In germline, CDR1 is SNHLY, CDR2 FYNNEI. CDR3 region: CARTSGTSLYNEQFF. CDR3 coding DNA: TGTGCCAGAACCTCCGGGACTAGCCTCTACAATGAGCAGTTCTTC.

This clonotype was counted a few times. CDR3 protein: CAWSVPGGNTIYF. DNA for the CDR3: TGTGCCTGGAGTGTACCGGGAGGAAACACCATATATTTT. This chain connects TRBV30 to TRBJ1-3, with D hard to call. Per germline, CDR1 GTSNPN and CDR2 SVGIG (reference sequence). The CDR3 extends over 13 amino acids. V shed 0 bases and J shed 4 bases, with 7 bases lying between them.

A few counts support this clonotype. The chain joins TRBV27 to TRBJ2-7; TRBD2 matches at 9 bases. Trimming removed 2 bases from V and 0 bases from J; junction bases left unmatched: 2. This CDR3 region has 15 residues. In germline, CDR1 is MNHEY, CDR2 SMNVEV (reference sequence). The CDR3 here is CASSLGLAPSYEQYF. The CDR3, as DNA: TGTGCCAGCAGTTTAGGACTAGCGCCCTCCTACGAGCAGTACTTC.

This clonotype was observed many times. This chain joins TRBV12-3 or TRBV12-4 and TRBJ1-6; D might be TRBD1 (5 bases). The CDR3 sequence is 15 residues long. The V end lost 6 bases, the J end lost 5 bases, and 14 bases lay between the germline ends. The CDR3 spells CASSGWGTNNSPLHF. The CDR3 bases are TGTGCCAGCAGCGGGTGGGGGACCAATAATTCACCCCTCCACTTT.

The V gene is TRBV4-2, the J gene TRBJ2-1; the D call may be TRBD1 or TRBD2 (5 bases each). This CDR3 is built from 15 residues. CDR1 LGHNA and CDR2 YNFKEQ come from the germline V gene. V lost 6 bases and J lost 10, with 22 bases in between. DNA of the CDR3: TGTGCCAGCAGGGCCGGGACCAACTCTATCCGAGAGCAGTTCTTC. Its protein is CASRAGTNSIREQFF.

The V and J genes are TRBV12-3 or TRBV12-4 and TRBJ1-4, with D maybe TRBD1 (5 bases). This CDR3 has 15 residues. Trimming cost V 4 bases and J 6 bases, with 15 bases left between them. CDR3 residues: CASSSGSRADEKLFF. As DNA, the CDR3 is TGTGCCAGCAGTTCTGGGTCCAGGGCCGATGAAAAACTGTTTTTT.

This clonotype turned up a few times. V is TRBV5-6 and J is TRBJ1-1; D remains unclear. Germline V CDR1 and CDR2: SGHDT, YYEEEE. This CDR3 has 11 amino acids. V gave up 6 bases and J gave up 5 bases, with 8 bases separating them. CDR3 sequence reads: CASIFGTEAFF. CDR3 coding DNA: TGTGCCAGCATCTTCGGTACTGAAGCTTTCTTT. Supplemented by reference TRBV5-6 and TRBJ1-1, the full variable domain reads DAGVTQSPTHLIKTRGQQVTLRCSPKSGHDTVSWYQQALGQGPQFIFQYYEEEERQRGNFPDRFSGHQFPNYSSELNVNALLLGDSALYLCASIFGTEAFFGQGTRLTVV.

This clonotype was detected ten times or more. V usage is TRBV7-4 and J usage is TRBJ2-2, with D hard to call. There are 15 residues in the CDR3. Between the trimmed V and J ends, which lost 1 base and 1 base, there was a span of 7 bases. The germline gives CDR1 SGHVT, CDR2 SQSDAQ. CDR3 sequence: CASSLGRLNTGELFF. The CDR3 coding sequence is TGTGCCAGCAGCTTAGGGCGGCTGAACACCGGGGAGCTGTTTTTT. Together with reference TRBV7-4 and TRBJ2-2, the CDR3 gives the full variable domain: GAGVSQSPRYKVAKRGRDVALRCDSISGHVTLYWYRQTLGQGSEVLTYSQSDAQRDKSGRPSGRFSAERPERSVSTLKIQRTEQGDSAVYLCASSLGRLNTGELFFGEGSRLTVL.

The J gene is TRBJ1-2, the V gene TRBV3-1, with 11 nucleotides matching TRBD1. The length of the CDR3 is 14 residues. V dropped 3 bases and J dropped 7; count of bases not matched to a gene: 4. Germline CDR1 and CDR2: LGHDT and YNNKEL (reference sequence). The CDR3 region is CASSQGQGVGGYTF. The CDR3 nucleotides are TGTGCCAGCAGCCAGGGACAGGGGGTGGGTGGCTACACCTTC.

Of note for this clonotype: A much larger clone sits a single nucleotide away, making a read error possible. The chain carries TRBV5-1 and TRBJ1-6, with D maybe TRBD1 (5 bases). V was pared by 0 bases and J by 7 bases, with 11 bases between. The CDR3 runs 15 residues. Germline V gene lookup returns CDR1 SGHRS and CDR2 YFSETQ. Written as DNA, the CDR3 is TGCGCCAGCAGCTTGGGTGGGGACTACAATTCACCCCTCCACTTT. Its protein is CASSLGGDYNSPLHF.

Details on this clonotype: An end of the junction does not agree with germline; a read error may underlie this. The chain employs TRBV4-1 and TRBJ2-7; no reliable D call. The CDR3 consists of 14 residues. Germline CDR1 reads MGHRA; CDR2 reads YSYEKL. This CDR3 is CASSQLHTRASAHF. CDR3 nucleotides: TGCGCCAGCAGCCAATTACATACGCGTGCCTCAGCTCACTTC.

This clonotype was observed a few times. J is TRBJ1-1 and V is TRBV7-9; D is ambiguous. CDR1 and CDR2 from the germline V gene are SEHNR and FQNEAQ (reference sequence). Trimming removed 2 bases at V and 4 bases at J, with 8 bases between. The CDR3 length is 13 residues. CDR3: CASSLYSGTEAFF. The CDR3 nucleotides are TGTGCCAGCAGCTTATACTCCGGCACTGAAGCTTTCTTT.

This clonotype was recorded at least ten times. This rearrangement joins TRBV2 to TRBJ2-7, with TRBD1 matching over 7 bases. Losses at the gene ends were 4 bases for V and 6 bases for J; bases not matched to a gene: 3. The CDR3 covers 12 residues. The germline CDR1 and CDR2 sequences are SNHLY and FYNNEI. Here the CDR3 reads CASSVDRREQYF. CDR3 DNA: TGTGCCAGCAGTGTGGACAGGCGCGAGCAGTACTTC.

V and J are TRBV7-6 and TRBJ2-1; D remains ambiguous. The ends were cut back, 1 base at V and 0 bases at J, with 7 bases in the middle. The CDR3 covers 15 residues. Germline lookup yields CDR1 SGHVS and CDR2 FNYEAQ. CDR3 residues: CASSLDSLSYNEQFF. For the CDR3, the DNA is TGTGCCAGCAGCTTAGACAGTCTCTCCTACAATGAGCAGTTCTTC. The full variable domain, in which reference TRBV7-6 and TRBJ2-1 provide the parts outside the CDR3, is GAGVSQSPRYKVTKRGQDVALRCDPISGHVSLYWYRQALGQGPEFLTYFNYEAQQDKSGLPNDRFSAERPEGSISTLTIQRTEQRDSAMYRCASSLDSLSYNEQFFGPGTRLTVL.

Only a few counts were recorded for this clonotype. J is TRBJ1-2 and V is TRBV29-1, with 9 bases lining up with TRBD1. Germline CDR1 reads SQVTM; CDR2 reads ANQGSEA. Trimming at V came to 1 base and at J to 8 bases, leaving 8 bases not matched to a gene. This CDR3 is built from 14 residues. The CDR3 here is CSVEGGQGIEGYTF. For the CDR3, the DNA is TGCAGCGTTGAAGGGGGACAGGGAATAGAGGGCTACACCTTC. Supplemented by reference TRBV29-1 and TRBJ1-2, the full variable domain reads SAVISQKPSRDICQRGTSLTIQCQVDSQVTMMFWYRQQPGQSLTLIATANQGSEATYESGFVIDKFPISRPNLTFSTLTVSNMSPEDSSIYLCSVEGGQGIEGYTFGSGTRLTVV.

This clonotype was found a few times. The chain uses TRBV6-2 or TRBV6-3 and TRBJ1-5; possible D gene TRBD1, 6 bases. The CDR3 has 15 residues. Per germline, CDR1 MNHEY and CDR2 SVGEGT. Trimming took off 6 bases at V and 2 bases at J, with 14 bases between the two ends. Here the CDR3 DNA reads TGTGCCAGCAGCTTTCACAGGGATGGCAATCAGCCCCAGCATTTT. Its protein product is CASSFHRDGNQPQHF.

In its sample, this clonotype was seen many times. The CDR3 loop is CASSLANTEAFF. In DNA form, the CDR3 reads TGCGCCAGCAGCCTTGCGAACACTGAAGCTTTCTTT. This sequence joins TRBV5-1 and TRBJ1-1; D remains ambiguous. This CDR3 has 12 residues. The V and J ends lost 4 bases and 1 base respectively, with 5 bases between them. Germline V gene sequence: CDR1 SGHRS, CDR2 YFSETQ.